What follows are 22 T cell receptor beta chains derived from one specimen sequenced in a study of T cells in localized non-small cell lung cancer. Assay used: immunoSEQ multiplex PCR; TCRdb lists only in-frame clones, some missing. The table has 35,000 or so clones, 85% to 90% seen once. Here the sequenced sample was peripheral blood, taken before any cancer treatment. All receptors come from a man aged 35-75 years with stage I lung adenocarcinoma.

The chain has TRBV9 and TRBJ1-2, with D unclear. The CDR3 sequence is 15 residues long. CDR1 and CDR2 from the germline V gene are SGDLS and YYNGEE. Between the trimmed V and J ends, which lost 0 bases and 4 bases, there was a span of 13 bases. CDR3 sequence: CASSVDGSGRYGYTF. CDR3 DNA sequence: TGTGCCAGCAGCGTAGACGGCAGCGGGCGCTATGGCTACACCTTC.

The rearrangement uses TRBV2 and TRBJ2-1; D not certain. Germline V CDR1 and CDR2: SNHLY, FYNNEI. V shed 3 bases and J shed 0 bases, with 9 bases lying between them. The CDR3 sequence is 15 residues long. CDR3 nucleotide sequence: TGTGCCAGCAGTGAGTCTAGGGTCTCCTACAATGAGCAGTTCTTC. Translated: CASSESRVSYNEQFF.

The chain is built from TRBV21-1 and TRBJ1-5. TRBV21-1 is a known pseudogene. The CDR3 runs to 12 residues. CDR3 bases: TGTGCCAGCCGGGCCCGCAATCAGCCCCAGCATTTT. Translation gives CASRARNQPQHF.

This chain connects TRBV5-8 to TRBJ2-7; 7 bases agree with TRBD1. The ends lost 2 bases at V and 3 bases at J; junction bases unmatched: 5. Germline values: CDR1 SGHTS, CDR2 YDEGEE. This CDR3 region has 14 residues. The CDR3 sequence is CASSFRQGVYEQYF. In DNA form, the CDR3 reads TGTGCCAGCAGCTTCAGACAGGGTGTCTACGAGCAGTACTTC.

Comment on this clone: One junction end disagrees with the germline gene, perhaps due to a read error. The CDR3 sequence is CASSYGQEAFF. CDR3 in DNA: TGTGCCAGCAGCTACGGACAGGAAGCTTTCTTT. This chain joins TRBV5-1 and TRBJ1-1, with a tentative D call TRBD1 (6 bases). The CDR3 loop spans 11 amino acids. From germline, CDR1 is SGHRS and CDR2 YFSETQ.

This clone was observed a few times. V gene TRBV7-6 combines with J gene TRBJ2-7, with TRBD1 identical over 8 bases. This CDR3 region has 18 residues. CDR1 is SGHVS and CDR2 is FNYEAQ in the germline V gene. J was trimmed by 7 bases and V by 2 bases; bases with no gene match: 19. CDR3 residues: CASSLKQNGQGGKKEQYF. The CDR3 DNA follows: TGTGCCAGCAGCTTAAAACAAAATGGACAGGGTGGTAAGAAGGAGCAGTACTTC.

V and J are TRBV2 and TRBJ1-5; perhaps TRBD1 as D (6 bases). The CDR3 is 14 residues long. Trimming took off 7 bases at V and 3 bases at J, with 13 bases between the two ends. In germline, CDR1 is SNHLY, CDR2 FYNNEI. Written as DNA, the CDR3 is TGTGCCAGCATGCAGGACAGAGTCAATCAGCCCCAGCATTTT. It yields the protein CASMQDRVNQPQHF.

V usage is TRBV2 and J usage is TRBJ2-2; D unclear. The length of the CDR3 is 13 residues. CDR1 is SNHLY and CDR2 is FYNNEI in the germline V gene. V was shortened by 9 bases and J by 3 bases, with 11 bases between the two germline ends. CDR3 sequence reads: CASILRDTGELFF. CDR3 sequence (DNA): TGTGCCAGTATTTTACGGGACACCGGGGAGCTGTTTTTT. Full variable domain (missing parts from reference TRBV2 and TRBJ2-2): EPEVTQTPSHQVTQMGQEVILRCVPISNHLYFYWYRQILGQKVEFLVSFYNNEISEKSEIFDDQFSVERPDGSNFTLKIRSTKLEDSAMYFCASILRDTGELFFGEGSRLTVL.

About this clone: The identical CDR3 is also encoded by other nucleotide sequences in the sample. The gene calls are TRBV5-6 and TRBJ1-6, with D unclear. The germline V and J ends were trimmed by 2 bases and 4 bases, with 10 bases remaining between them. Germline loops: CDR1 SGHDT, CDR2 YYEEEE. The CDR3 extends over 15 amino acids. This CDR3 is CASSLNRLYNSPLHF. Written as DNA, the CDR3 is TGTGCCAGCAGCTTAAATCGGCTGTATAATTCACCCCTCCACTTT.

As regards this clone: The sample contains more than one DNA sequence encoding this CDR3. The chain has TRBV5-1 and TRBJ1-6; D remains ambiguous. The V gene lost 0 bases and the J gene lost 7 bases, with 8 bases spanning the gap. The CDR3 has 14 amino acids. Germline V gene lookup returns CDR1 SGHRS and CDR2 YFSETQ. The CDR3 is CASSLAGPNSPLHF. CDR3 in DNA: TGCGCCAGCAGCTTGGCGGGTCCCAATTCACCCCTCCACTTT.

The chain combines TRBV10-3 with TRBJ1-2; D may be TRBD1 (5 bases). CDR3 length equals 16 residues. CDR1 and CDR2 (germline): ENHRY, SYGVKD. The germline V and J ends were trimmed by 0 bases and 4 bases, with 15 bases remaining between them. CDR3 loop: CAISESRRDGRYGYTF. CDR3 sequence (DNA): TGTGCCATCAGTGAGTCGCGAAGGGACGGTCGCTATGGCTACACCTTC.

The chain combines TRBV7-2 with TRBJ2-2; tentative D call: TRBD2 (5 bases). V lost 5 bases and J 7 bases, leaving 11 bases between the germline ends. Germline assignment: CDR1 SGHTA and CDR2 FQGNSA. This CDR3 is built from 13 residues. Here the CDR3 DNA reads TGTGCCAGCAGCCTTTTTGGAGGCGGGGAGCTGTTTTTT. Its translation is CASSLFGGGELFF.

A note on this clone: Its ends do not fully match the called genes, so a read error is possible. Written as DNA, the CDR3 is TGTGCCAGCAGGGAAGCTGACGGGGTGGACACTGAAGCTTTCTTT. This codes for CASREADGVDTEAFF. V gene TRBV2 combines with J gene TRBJ1-1, with no clear D. The CDR3 consists of 15 residues. Germline V gene sequence: CDR1 SNHLY, CDR2 FYNNEI. Using reference TRBV2 and TRBJ1-1 for the parts outside the CDR3, the full variable domain is EPEVTQTPSHQVTQMGQEVILRCVPISNHLYFYWYRQILGQKVEFLVSFYNNEISEKSEIFDDQFSVERPDGSNFTLKIRSTKLEDSAMYFCASREADGVDTEAFFGQGTRLTVV.

The chain combines TRBV5-4 with TRBJ1-6; D not resolved. This CDR3 comprises 13 residues. V was shortened by 0 bases and J by 9 bases, with 7 bases between the two germline ends. Per the germline V gene, CDR1 is SGHNT and CDR2 is YYREEE (reference sequence). The CDR3 coding sequence is TGTGCCAGCAGCTTGGCGGGTCTTTCACCCCTCCACTTT. Its protein is CASSLAGLSPLHF.

The J gene is TRBJ2-7, the V gene TRBV6-1, with D possibly being TRBD1 (6 bases). V dropped 8 bases and J dropped 3 bases, with 11 bases sitting between them. The CDR3 is made up of 12 amino acids. Germline-derived CDR1 and CDR2 are MNHNS and SASEGT. CDR3 region: CASWQGNYEQYF. The CDR3 region has the DNA TGTGCCAGCTGGCAGGGGAACTACGAGCAGTACTTC.

The CDR3 nucleotides read TGTGCCATCAGTACGACAGGGGGTCATCGAGGGGTGGCCACTGAAGCTTTCTTT. Translating it yields CAISTTGGHRGVATEAFF. This chain links TRBV10-3 with TRBJ1-1, with 9 bases matching TRBD1. In germline, CDR1 is ENHRY, CDR2 SYGVKD. The CDR3 is 18 residues long. Unmatched junction bases numbered 17, after V lost 5 bases and J lost 4 bases.

This chain links TRBV6-4 with TRBJ2-6; D ambiguous. Trimming removed 0 bases at V and 4 bases at J, with 4 bases between. Germline V gene sequence: CDR1 MRHNA, CDR2 SNTAGT. This CDR3 has 14 amino acids. Here the CDR3 reads CASSDSPGANVLTF. CDR3 nucleotide sequence: TGTGCCAGCAGTGACTCTCCCGGGGCCAACGTCCTGACTTTC.

The chain links TRBV6-5 to TRBJ2-2, with TRBD1 matching 9 bases. The germline CDR1 and CDR2 sequences are MNHEY and SVGAGI. This CDR3 is built from 15 residues. J was trimmed by 8 bases and V by 4 bases; bases with no gene match: 8. The CDR3 reads CASSSTTGGKGELFF. CDR3 coding DNA: TGTGCCAGCAGTTCAACAACAGGGGGCAAGGGGGAGCTGTTTTTT.

The chain is built from TRBV7-2 and TRBJ2-4; weak D call: TRBD2 (6 bases). Trimming took off 4 bases at V and 6 bases at J, with 16 bases between the two ends. This CDR3 has 15 residues. Germline loops: CDR1 SGHTA, CDR2 FQGNSA. CDR3 DNA sequence: TGTGCCAGCAGCTCGCGGGACTCCCGAAGAAACATTCAGTACTTC. Translating it yields CASSSRDSRRNIQYF.

The genes are TRBV6-1 and TRBJ2-3; 9 nucleotides match TRBD1. Germline CDR1 reads MNHNS; CDR2 reads SASEGT. The CDR3 covers 13 residues. Losses at the gene ends were 6 bases for V and 8 bases for J; bases not matched to a gene: 6. The CDR3 reads CASSLQGAATQYF. The CDR3 DNA sequence: TGTGCCAGCAGCTTACAGGGGGCAGCTACGCAGTATTTT.

V gene TRBV9 combines with J gene TRBJ1-6; D perhaps matches TRBD1 (5 bases). Trimming removed 1 base at V and 4 bases at J, with 12 bases between. Germline V gene data show CDR1 as SGDLS and CDR2 as YYNGEE. This CDR3 has 16 amino acids. This chain's CDR3 is CASSVQDTLYNSPLHF. The CDR3 DNA sequence: TGTGCCAGCAGCGTACAGGACACTCTATATAATTCACCCCTCCACTTT. Complete variable domain (other parts from reference TRBV9 and TRBJ1-6): DSGVTQTPKHLITATGQRVTLRCSPRSGDLSVYWYQQSLDQGLQFLIQYYNGEERAKGNILERFSAQQFPDLHSELNLSSLELGDSALYFCASSVQDTLYNSPLHFGNGTRLTVT.

In regard to this clone: One junction end does not reproduce the germline sequence, and a read error may be involved. Distinct nucleotide sequences in the sample also encode this CDR3. The genes are TRBV19 and TRBJ2-1; weak D call: TRBD2 (5 bases). In germline, CDR1 is LNHDA, CDR2 SQIVND (reference sequence). This CDR3 spans 15 amino acids. The CDR3: CASSIRGSHYNEQFF. The CDR3 coding sequence is TGTGCTAGTAGTATAAGAGGGTCCCACTACAATGAGCAGTTCTTC.